The TCR beta chain under discussion was sequenced for a study of blood T cell repertoires in COVID-19. Study-level information: Some COVID-19 samples were acute and others convalescent; all came from the United States, Italy and Spain.

Some clones are missing from TCRdb's copy, which holds only in-frame ones; the method was immunoSEQ multiplex PCR. The sample lists roughly 250,000 clones, roughly 80% occurring once. The germline V and J ends were trimmed by 3 bases and 4 bases, with 18 bases remaining between them. CDR3 length equals 16 residues. Germline CDR1 and CDR2: MNHEY and SVGAGI. V gene TRBV6-5 combines with J gene TRBJ1-2; possibly TRBD1 for D (6 bases). The sample consisted of peripheral blood. The sequence was collected from a woman aged 55-69 years with active or convalescent COVID-19. CDR3 residues: CASSYNRAPGSYGYTF. The DNA of the CDR3 is TGTGCCAGCAGTTATAACAGGGCGCCGGGTAGCTATGGCTACACCTTC.